This T cell receptor beta chain derives from a study of shared clonotypes between healthy human individuals. V shed 1 base and J shed 1 base, with 7 bases lying between them. The CDR3 extends over 15 amino acids. Looked up from germline, CDR1 is SEHNR and CDR2 is FQNEAQ (reference sequence). Study-wide results and limits: The study found lower generation probabilities in non-shared clonotypes than in those shared by all four donors.

Execution of the assay was at deep level. TCRdb's table, derived via immunoSEQ multiplex PCR, lists solely in-frame clones and lacks some. The sample has approximately 2.1 million clones; approximately 95% are singletons. Turning to this clone: Its target is unknown.

This chain joins TRBV7-9 and TRBJ1-4; a possible D gene is TRBD1 (5 bases). The TCR sequence derives from a man between 18 and 35 years old in good health. Some clones in this sample may be carry-over from other donors' samples. Sequences were obtained from naive CD4+ T cells from PBMCs. Subset defined: CD45RA+ positively selected. CDR3 nucleotides: TGTGCCAGCAGCTTAGGACAGCTAACTAATGAAAAACTGTTTTTT. Translating it yields CASSLGQLTNEKLFF.